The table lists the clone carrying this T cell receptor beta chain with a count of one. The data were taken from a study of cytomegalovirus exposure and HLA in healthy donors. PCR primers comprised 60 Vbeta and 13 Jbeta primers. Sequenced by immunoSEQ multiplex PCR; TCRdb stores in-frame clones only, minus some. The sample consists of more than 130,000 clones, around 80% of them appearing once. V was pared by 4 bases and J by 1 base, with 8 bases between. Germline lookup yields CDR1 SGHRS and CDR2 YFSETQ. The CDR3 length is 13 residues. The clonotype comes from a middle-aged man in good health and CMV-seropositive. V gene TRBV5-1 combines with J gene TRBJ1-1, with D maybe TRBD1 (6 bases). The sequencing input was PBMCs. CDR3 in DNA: TGCGCCAGCAGCCAGACAGGGAACACTGAAGCTTTCTTT. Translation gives CASSQTGNTEAFF. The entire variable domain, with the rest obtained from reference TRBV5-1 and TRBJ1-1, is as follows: KAGVTQTPRYLIKTRGQQVTLSCSPISGHRSVSWYQQTPGQGLQFLFEYFSETQRNKGNFPGRFSGRQFSNSRSEMNVSTLELGDSALYLCASSQTGNTEAFFGQGTRLTVV.